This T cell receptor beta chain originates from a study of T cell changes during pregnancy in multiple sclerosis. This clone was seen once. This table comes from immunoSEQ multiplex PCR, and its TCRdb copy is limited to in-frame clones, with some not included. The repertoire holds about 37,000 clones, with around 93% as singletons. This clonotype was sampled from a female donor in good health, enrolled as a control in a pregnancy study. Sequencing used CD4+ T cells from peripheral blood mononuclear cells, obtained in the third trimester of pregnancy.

CDR3 sequence reads: CASSLGIGTSGFYEQYF. In DNA form, the CDR3 reads TGTGCCAGCAGCTTAGGTATAGGGACTAGCGGGTTCTACGAGCAGTACTTC. This chain connects TRBV7-9 to TRBJ2-7; 12 bases are shared with TRBD2. V was clipped by 1 base and J by 3 bases; unmatched bases: 7. CDR1 is SEHNR, CDR2 FQNEAQ, per germline (reference sequence). The CDR3 runs 17 residues. Variable domain in full (rest from reference TRBV7-9 and TRBJ2-7): DTGVSQNPRHKITKRGQNVTFRCDPISEHNRLYWYRQTLGQGPEFLTYFQNEAQLEKSRLLSDRFSAERPKGSFSTLEIQRTEQGDSAMYLCASSLGIGTSGFYEQYFGPGTRLTVT.